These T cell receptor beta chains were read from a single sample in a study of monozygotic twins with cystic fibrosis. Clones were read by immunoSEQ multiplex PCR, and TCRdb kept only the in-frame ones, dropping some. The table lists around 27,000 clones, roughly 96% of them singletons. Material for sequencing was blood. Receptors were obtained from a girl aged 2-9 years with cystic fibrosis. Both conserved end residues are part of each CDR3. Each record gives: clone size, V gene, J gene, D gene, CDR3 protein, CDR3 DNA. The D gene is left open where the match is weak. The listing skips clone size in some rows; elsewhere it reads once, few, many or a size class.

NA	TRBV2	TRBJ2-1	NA	CASSGPRGTYNEQFF	TGTGCCAGCAGTGGACCGCGTGGCACCTACAATGAGCAGTTCTTC
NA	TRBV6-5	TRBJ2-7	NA	CASSYTGYEQYF	TGTGCCAGCAGTTACACTGGCTACGAGCAGTACTTC
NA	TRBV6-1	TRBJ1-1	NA	CASSEGFPNTEAFF	TGTGCCAGCAGTGAAGGATTCCCGAACACTGAAGCTTTCTTT
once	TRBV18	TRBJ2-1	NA	CASSPDSEAQFF	TGTGCCAGCTCTCCTGACAGTGAAGCGCAGTTCTTC
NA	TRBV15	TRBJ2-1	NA	CATKSEGGLYNEQFF	TGTGCCACCAAGTCCGAGGGAGGTCTCTACAATGAGCAGTTCTTC
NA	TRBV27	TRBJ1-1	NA	CASSFTGYTEAFF	TGTGCCAGCAGTTTTACAGGGTACACTGAAGCTTTCTTT
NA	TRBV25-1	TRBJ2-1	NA	CASSEFRGSPRQFF	TGTGCCAGCAGTGAATTTAGGGGGTCACCAAGGCAGTTCTTC
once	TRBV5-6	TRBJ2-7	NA	CASSSFYEQYF	TGTGCCAGCAGCTCCTTTTACGAGCAGTACTTC
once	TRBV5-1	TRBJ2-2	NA	CASSLVEDTGELFF	TGCGCCAGCAGCTTGGTGGAGGACACCGGGGAGCTGTTTTTT
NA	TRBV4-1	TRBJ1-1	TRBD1	CASSQVSQGGREAFF	TGCGCCAGCAGCCAAGTTAGCCAAGGGGGCAGGGAAGCTTTCTTT
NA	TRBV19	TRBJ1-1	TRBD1	CASSLSIRGTEAFF	TGTGCCAGTAGTCTCTCCATCAGGGGGACTGAAGCTTTCTTT
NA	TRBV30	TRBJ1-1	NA	CAWSVHGDAEAFF	TGTGCCTGGAGTGTACATGGGGACGCTGAAGCTTTCTTT
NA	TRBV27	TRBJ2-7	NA	CASSLSAMVWPYEQYF	TGTGCCAGCAGTTTATCGGCAATGGTATGGCCCTACGAGCAGTACTTC
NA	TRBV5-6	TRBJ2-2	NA	CASSLYAVSNTGELFF	TGTGCCAGCAGCTTGTATGCCGTATCGAACACCGGGGAGCTGTTTTTT
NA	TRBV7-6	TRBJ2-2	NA	CASTRRGTGELFF	TGTGCCAGCACTAGGCGGGGCACCGGGGAGCTGTTTTTT
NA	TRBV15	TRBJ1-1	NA	CATSSWDGNTEAFF	TGTGCCACCAGCTCCTGGGACGGTAATACTGAAGCTTTCTTT
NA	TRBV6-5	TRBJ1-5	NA	CASSYSRSNQPQHF	TGTGCCAGCAGTTACTCGAGGAGCAATCAGCCCCAGCATTTT
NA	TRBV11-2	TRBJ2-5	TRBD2	CASSLESSGVVWETQYF	TGTGCCAGCAGCTTAGAAAGTAGCGGGGTTGTGTGGGAGACCCAGTACTTC
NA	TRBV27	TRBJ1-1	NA	CASSFSGGVTEAFF	TGTGCCAGCAGTTTCTCAGGAGGGGTGACCGAAGCTTTCTTT
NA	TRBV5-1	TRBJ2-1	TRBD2	CASSSFLAGRNNEQFF	TGCGCCAGCAGCTCCTTTCTAGCGGGACGAAACAATGAGCAGTTCTTC
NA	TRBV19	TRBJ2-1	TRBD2	CASSRAGAGTGFF	TGTGCCAGTAGTAGGGCGGGAGCGGGTACTGGGTTCTTC
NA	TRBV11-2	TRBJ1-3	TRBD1	CASSWDRVIENTIYF	TGTGCCAGCAGCTGGGACAGGGTAATTGAGAACACCATATATTTT
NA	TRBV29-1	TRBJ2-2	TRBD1	CSVGTGTAGELFF	TGCAGCGTCGGGACAGGGACGGCCGGGGAGCTGTTTTTT
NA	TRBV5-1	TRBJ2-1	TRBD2	CASGGISSGATYNEQFF	TGCGCCTCCGGGGGGATTTCTAGCGGGGCGACCTACAATGAGCAGTTCTTC
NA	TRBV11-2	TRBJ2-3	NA	CASSLRAGPNPDTQYF	TGTGCCAGCAGCTTGAGGGCGGGACCTAACCCAGATACGCAGTATTTT
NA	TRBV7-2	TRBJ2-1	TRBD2	CASSRIPISGWSRDEQFF	TGTGCCAGCAGCCGTATCCCAATTAGCGGGTGGAGCCGGGATGAGCAGTTCTTC
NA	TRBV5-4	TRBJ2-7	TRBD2	CASSSTSAVREQYF	TGTGCCAGCAGCTCAACTAGCGCTGTACGGGAGCAGTACTTC
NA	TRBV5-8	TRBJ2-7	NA	CASSFRGTLPEQYF	TGTGCCAGCAGCTTCCGGGGAACTTTACCCGAGCAGTACTTC
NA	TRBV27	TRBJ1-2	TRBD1	CASSPDRGDYGYTF	TGTGCCAGCAGTCCGGACAGGGGAGACTATGGCTACACCTTC
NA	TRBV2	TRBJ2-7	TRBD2	CASSEVVAGRSYEQYF	TGTGCCAGCAGTGAAGTGGTAGCGGGTCGCTCCTACGAGCAGTACTTC
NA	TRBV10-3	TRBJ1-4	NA	CAISEVRGEKLFF	TGTGCCATCAGTGAGGTTAGAGGAGAAAAACTGTTTTTT
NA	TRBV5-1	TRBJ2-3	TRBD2	CASSSTSSGSRTDTQYF	TGCGCCAGCAGCTCCACCTCCAGCGGGAGCCGCACAGATACGCAGTATTTT
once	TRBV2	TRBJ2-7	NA	CASTLSGYEQYF	TGTGCCAGCACTCTTAGTGGTTACGAGCAGTACTTC
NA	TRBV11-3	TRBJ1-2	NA	CASSLRFQGLANYGYTF	TGTGCCAGCAGCTTAAGGTTCCAGGGTCTGGCTAACTATGGCTACACCTTC
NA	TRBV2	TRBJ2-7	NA	CASTGLSYEQYF	TGTGCCAGCACGGGACTGTCCTACGAGCAGTACTTC
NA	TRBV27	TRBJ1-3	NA	CASSLSGSSGNTIYF	TGTGCCAGCAGTTTATCAGGGAGCTCTGGAAACACCATATATTTT
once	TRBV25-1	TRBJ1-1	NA	CASSDEWGMAFF	TGTGCCAGCAGTGATGAATGGGGGATGGCTTTCTTT
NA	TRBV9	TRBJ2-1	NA	CASSRLDTNYNEQFF	TGTGCCAGCAGTCGACTAGACACTAACTACAATGAGCAGTTCTTC
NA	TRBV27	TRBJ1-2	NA	CASSNSLGGYTF	TGTGCCAGCAGCAACAGCCTCGGGGGCTACACCTTC
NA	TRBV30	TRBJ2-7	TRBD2	CAWASGSLSYEQYF	TGTGCCTGGGCAAGCGGGAGCCTCTCCTACGAGCAGTACTTC
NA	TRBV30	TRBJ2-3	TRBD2	CAWSLAGADTQYF	TGTGCCTGGAGCTTAGCGGGAGCGGATACGCAGTATTTT
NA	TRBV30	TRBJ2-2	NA	CAWSVRDLNTGELFF	TGTGCCTGGAGTGTAAGGGACTTAAACACCGGGGAGCTGTTTTTT
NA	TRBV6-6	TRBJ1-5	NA	CASSYGDSNQPQHF	TGTGCCAGCAGTTACGGGGACAGCAATCAGCCCCAGCATTTT
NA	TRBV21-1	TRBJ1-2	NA	CASSNPSIGVPYGYTF	TGTGCCAGCAGCAACCCATCTATCGGGGTTCCCTATGGCTACACCTTC
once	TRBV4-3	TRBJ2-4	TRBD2	CASSQDPPDSGSSNIQYF	TGCGCCAGCAGCCAAGATCCCCCGGACAGCGGGAGTTCAAACATTCAGTACTTC
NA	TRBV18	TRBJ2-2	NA	CASSLTPGLNTGELFF	TGTGCCAGCTCACTAACTCCGGGACTGAACACCGGGGAGCTGTTTTTT
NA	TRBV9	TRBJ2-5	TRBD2	CASALGGAGETQYF	TGTGCCAGTGCCCTCGGGGGGGCTGGTGAGACCCAGTACTTC
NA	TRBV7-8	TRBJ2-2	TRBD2	CASSIPPGLAGTGELFF	TGTGCCAGCAGCATCCCTCCGGGACTAGCGGGAACCGGGGAGCTGTTTTTT
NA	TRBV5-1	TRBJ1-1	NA	CASSPDGNTEAFF	TGCGCCAGCAGCCCGGACGGGAACACTGAAGCTTTCTTT
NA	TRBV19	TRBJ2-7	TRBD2	CASSPGTSKYF	TGTGCCAGTAGTCCCGGGACTAGCAAGTACTTC
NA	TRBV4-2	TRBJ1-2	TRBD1	CASSQVGWGQGYGYTF	TGTGCCAGCAGCCAAGTCGGATGGGGACAGGGGTACGGCTACACCTTC
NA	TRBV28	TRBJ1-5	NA	CASSPLGQPQHF	TGTGCCAGCAGTCCTTTAGGCCAGCCCCAGCATTTT
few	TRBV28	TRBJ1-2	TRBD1	CASSIGQGLAQYGYTF	TGTGCCAGCAGTATAGGACAGGGGCTAGCCCAATACGGCTACACCTTC
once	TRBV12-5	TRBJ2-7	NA	CASGLTGYEQYF	TGTGCTAGTGGTTTAACGGGCTACGAGCAGTACTTC
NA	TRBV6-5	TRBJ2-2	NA	CASSGAENTGELFF	TGTGCCAGCTCCGGAGCGGAGAACACCGGGGAGCTGTTTTTT
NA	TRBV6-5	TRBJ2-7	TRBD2	CASLLLAGDNYEQYF	TGTGCCAGCCTTCTTCTAGCGGGAGACAACTACGAGCAGTACTTC
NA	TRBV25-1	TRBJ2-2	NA	CASSGSREQAGELFF	TGTGCCAGCAGTGGGTCCCGGGAGCAGGCCGGGGAGCTGTTTTTT
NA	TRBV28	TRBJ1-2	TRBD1	CASSFEGARGYTF	TGTGCCAGCAGTTTCGAGGGGGCGCGTGGCTACACCTTC